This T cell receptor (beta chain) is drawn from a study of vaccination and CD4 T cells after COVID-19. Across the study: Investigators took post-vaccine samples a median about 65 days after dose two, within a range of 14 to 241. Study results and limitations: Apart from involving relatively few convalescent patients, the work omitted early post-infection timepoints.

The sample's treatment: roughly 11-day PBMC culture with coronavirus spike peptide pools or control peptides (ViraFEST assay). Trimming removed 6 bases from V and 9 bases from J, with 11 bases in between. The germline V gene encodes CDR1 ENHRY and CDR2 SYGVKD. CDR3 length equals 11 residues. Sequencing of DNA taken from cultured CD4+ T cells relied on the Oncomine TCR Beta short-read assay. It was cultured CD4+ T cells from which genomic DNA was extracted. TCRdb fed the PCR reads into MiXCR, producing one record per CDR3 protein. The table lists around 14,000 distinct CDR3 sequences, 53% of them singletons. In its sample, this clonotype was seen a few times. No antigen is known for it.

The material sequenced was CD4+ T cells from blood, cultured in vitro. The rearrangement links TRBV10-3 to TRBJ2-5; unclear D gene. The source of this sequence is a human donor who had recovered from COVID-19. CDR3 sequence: CAIRSTQAQYF. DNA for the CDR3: TGTGCCATCAGATCCACTCAGGCCCAGTACTTC.